These 22 T cell receptor beta chains were sequenced from one sample in a study of shared clonotypes between healthy human individuals. TCRdb's copy holds only in-frame clones and misses some; the assay was immunoSEQ multiplex PCR. In the table there are over 1.5 million clones, approximately 98% of which are singletons. The specimen was naive CD4+ T cells sorted from blood. The subset: CD45RA+ positively selected. These receptors were obtained from a man aged 25 to 40 in good health.

The CDR3 here is CASSRGGKEAFF. As DNA, the CDR3 is TGTGCCAGCAGTCGGGGGGGCAAAGAAGCTTTCTTT. V gene TRBV2 combines with J gene TRBJ1-1, with D perhaps TRBD1 (6 bases). CDR1 and CDR2 (germline): SNHLY, FYNNEI. The CDR3 covers 12 residues. The germline V and J ends were trimmed by 5 bases and 8 bases, with 12 bases remaining between them.

On this clone itself: The sample contains more than one DNA sequence encoding this CDR3. V and J are TRBV18 and TRBJ2-1, with TRBD2 matching over 11 bases. Germline trimming cut 0 bases from V and 4 bases from J; bases unmatched to any gene: 2. The germline gives CDR1 KGHSH, CDR2 LQKENI. The CDR3 has 16 residues. CDR3 in DNA: TGTGCCAGCTCACCACCGGGACTAGCGGATTACAATGAGCAGTTCTTC. Translation: CASSPPGLADYNEQFF.

This CDR3 reads CASLAGEGNQPQHF. CDR3 DNA sequence: TGTGCCAGCTTGGCCGGTGAGGGCAATCAGCCCCAGCATTTT. The chain combines TRBV2 with TRBJ1-5, with D uncertain. The CDR3 length is 14 residues. CDR1 is SNHLY and CDR2 is FYNNEI in the germline V gene. The V end was cut by 8 bases, the J end by 2 bases, with 13 bases between.

The genes are TRBV4-1 and TRBJ1-4, with D possibly being TRBD1 (6 bases). Trimming pared 1 base from V and 7 bases from J, leaving 19 bases between. From germline, CDR1 is MGHRA and CDR2 YSYEKL. This CDR3 contains 17 residues. The CDR3 bases are TGCGCCAGCAGCCAAGGAGACAGGCTAATGGAGGGTGAAAAACTGTTTTTT. This codes for CASSQGDRLMEGEKLFF.

This rearrangement joins TRBV27 to TRBJ2-3; TRBD1 matches at 7 bases. The V gene end was trimmed by 5 bases and the J gene end by 1 base; junction bases not matched to a gene: 3. The CDR3 has 14 amino acids. CDR1 and CDR2 (germline): MNHEY, SMNVEV (reference sequence). In DNA form, the CDR3 reads TGTGCCAGCAGTATAGACAGGGGCACAGATACGCAGTATTTT. Encoded protein: CASSIDRGTDTQYF.

This clone has just one count. V and J are TRBV18 and TRBJ2-7, with D maybe TRBD2 (5 bases). CDR3 length equals 15 residues. Germline V gene lookup returns CDR1 KGHSH and CDR2 LQKENI. V lost 5 bases to trimming and J lost 6 bases, with 20 bases between them. This chain's CDR3 is CASSSELLVLGEQYF. CDR3 nucleotides: TGTGCCAGCTCATCCGAATTACTAGTCCTAGGCGAGCAGTACTTC.

The chain uses TRBV9 and TRBJ2-2, with TRBD1 identical over 7 bases. CDR1 is SGDLS and CDR2 is YYNGEE in the germline V gene. CDR3 length equals 18 residues. J was trimmed by 4 bases and V by 3 bases; bases with no gene match: 15. Here the CDR3 DNA reads TGTGCCAGCAGCGCGAAGGGGCTACCGACAGGGACCACCGGGGAGCTGTTTTTT. This codes for CASSAKGLPTGTTGELFF. Variable domain in full (rest from reference TRBV9 and TRBJ2-2): DSGVTQTPKHLITATGQRVTLRCSPRSGDLSVYWYQQSLDQGLQFLIQYYNGEERAKGNILERFSAQQFPDLHSELNLSSLELGDSALYFCASSAKGLPTGTTGELFFGEGSRLTVL.

This chain uses TRBV11-2 with TRBJ1-2; weak D call: TRBD1 (5 bases). The CDR3 has 13 amino acids. The V end lost 2 bases, the J end lost 9 bases, and 13 bases lay between the germline ends. Germline lookup yields CDR1 SGHAT and CDR2 FQNNGV. CDR3 nucleotides: TGTGCCAGCAGCTTACGGGGGTACGATCGCTACACCTTC. It yields the protein CASSLRGYDRYTF.

The chain combines TRBV30 with TRBJ2-5; tentative D call: TRBD2 (5 bases). V dropped 0 bases and J dropped 2 bases, with 10 bases sitting between them. The CDR3 consists of 14 residues. Per the germline V gene, CDR1 is GTSNPN and CDR2 is SVGIG (reference sequence). The CDR3 DNA reads as TGTGCCTGGAGTGTACGGGGATCACAAGAGACCCAGTACTTC. This sequence encodes CAWSVRGSQETQYF.

The chain combines TRBV29-1 with TRBJ2-5; 9 nucleotides agree with TRBD1. J was trimmed by 4 bases and V by 4 bases; bases with no gene match: 4. The CDR3 totals 13 residues. Germline CDR1 SQVTM, CDR2 ANQGSEA. CDR3 amino acids: CSVGTGVVETQYF. The CDR3 coding sequence is TGCAGCGTTGGGACAGGGGTTGTAGAGACCCAGTACTTC.

This CDR3 is CSVDRTQETQYF. In DNA form, the CDR3 reads TGCAGCGTTGATAGAACGCAAGAGACCCAGTACTTC. The J gene is TRBJ2-5, the V gene TRBV29-1; D is uncertain. V was clipped by 3 bases and J by 2 bases, with 7 bases between them. CDR1 is SQVTM, CDR2 ANQGSEA, per germline. The CDR3 length is 12 residues. The full variable domain, rest sourced from reference TRBV29-1 and TRBJ2-5, is SAVISQKPSRDICQRGTSLTIQCQVDSQVTMMFWYRQQPGQSLTLIATANQGSEATYESGFVIDKFPISRPNLTFSTLTVSNMSPEDSSIYLCSVDRTQETQYFGPGTRLLVL.

This chain uses TRBV9 with TRBJ2-1, with 7 positions matching TRBD2. The length of the CDR3 is 16 residues. The V and J ends lost 0 bases and 4 bases, in that order; junction bases with no gene match: 7. Per germline, CDR1 SGDLS and CDR2 YYNGEE. The CDR3 DNA reads as TGTGCCAGCAGCGTAGATCCGGGACTACGGTACAATGAGCAGTTCTTC. Translated, it gives CASSVDPGLRYNEQFF.

This chain joins TRBV7-2 and TRBJ1-2; tentatively, D is TRBD1 (5 bases). CDR3 length: 17 residues. Germline V CDR1 and CDR2: SGHTA, FQGNSA. Trimming took 3 bases from V and 6 from J, leaving 23 bases between them. CDR3 sequence reads: CASSFRFEGTLTNGYTF. Here the CDR3 DNA reads TGTGCCAGCAGCTTCCGGTTCGAGGGGACGTTAACAAATGGCTACACCTTC.

The chain recombines TRBV19 with TRBJ2-1; a weak D match, TRBD2 (7 bases). Trimming stripped 7 bases from V and 5 bases from J, with 12 bases between. The CDR3 extends over 13 amino acids. Per germline, CDR1 LNHDA and CDR2 SQIVND (reference sequence). The CDR3 nucleotides read TGTGCCAGTACCCTGGGGGGGCACAATGAGCAGTTCTTC. Its protein is CASTLGGHNEQFF.

The chain employs TRBV6-5 and TRBJ2-3; 7 positions agree with TRBD1. J lost 3 bases, V lost 5 bases, and 5 bases had no gene match. This CDR3 contains 14 residues. The germline V gene encodes CDR1 MNHEY and CDR2 SVGAGI. CDR3 bases: TGTGCCAGCAGTCAGGGGGTTGGGACAGATACGCAGTATTTT. It encodes CASSQGVGTDTQYF.

This sequence joins TRBV7-8 and TRBJ2-1; D uncertain. The CDR3 length is 14 residues. V was shortened by 3 bases and J by 7 bases, with 13 bases between the two germline ends. Germline V lookup: CDR1 SGHVS, CDR2 FQNEAQ. For the CDR3, the DNA is TGTGCCAGCAGCTTCGGACCGTTGAGGAATGAGCAGTTCTTC. This codes for CASSFGPLRNEQFF.

The rearrangement links TRBV6-5 to TRBJ2-2; the D gene is possibly TRBD2 (7 bases). Germline CDR1 is MNHEY and CDR2 is SVGAGI. This CDR3 has 15 residues. Between the trimmed V and J ends, which lost 4 bases and 4 bases, there was a span of 13 bases. CDR3 region: CASSSAGAGTGELFF. The CDR3 coding sequence is TGTGCCAGCAGTTCCGCGGGGGCTGGCACCGGGGAGCTGTTTTTT.

The gene calls are TRBV5-1 and TRBJ1-3; D ambiguous. CDR1 and CDR2 (germline): SGHRS, YFSETQ. The CDR3 has 15 residues. Trimming shortened V by 1 base and J by 0 bases, and 8 bases separated the two germline ends. As DNA, the CDR3 is TGCGCCAGCAGCTTGAATATACCCTCTGGAAACACCATATATTTT. It specifies CASSLNIPSGNTIYF.

The chain is built from TRBV28 and TRBJ2-2; D gene uncertain. The CDR3 extends over 13 amino acids. The germline gives CDR1 MDHEN, CDR2 SYDVKM. The V end was cut by 3 bases, the J end by 2 bases, with 4 bases between. CDR3 bases: TGTGCCAGCAGTTTTATCAACACCGGGGAGCTGTTTTTT. The encoded protein is CASSFINTGELFF.

The chain has TRBV29-1 and TRBJ1-5; no reliable D call. The V gene's germline CDR1 is SQVTM and CDR2 ANQGSEA. V dropped 3 bases and J dropped 3 bases, with 6 bases sitting between them. CDR3 size: 12 residues. CDR3: CSVEDPNQPQHF. The CDR3 DNA follows: TGCAGCGTTGAGGACCCCAATCAGCCCCAGCATTTT.

The V gene is TRBV27, the J gene TRBJ2-6; D is perhaps TRBD1 (5 bases). Per germline, CDR1 MNHEY and CDR2 SMNVEV (reference sequence). The CDR3 spans 18 residues. The V end was cut by 7 bases, the J end by 0 bases, with 19 bases between. The CDR3 sequence: CASTLPADSHSGANVLTF. The CDR3 nucleotides read TGTGCCAGCACGCTCCCAGCTGACAGTCACTCTGGGGCCAACGTCCTGACTTTC.

The chain couples TRBV7-6 to TRBJ2-7; D is perhaps TRBD1 (6 bases). This CDR3 is 15 amino acids long. V lost 4 bases, J lost 2 bases, and 15 bases lay in between. From germline, CDR1 is SGHVS and CDR2 FNYEAQ. The CDR3 loop reads CASSSRDTDTYEQYF. As DNA, the CDR3 is TGTGCCAGCAGCTCGAGGGACACAGATACCTACGAGCAGTACTTC.